Listed here are 6 T cell receptor beta chains from one sample, sequenced in a study of blood T cell repertoires in COVID-19. Repertoires were generated with immunoSEQ multiplex PCR, while TCRdb's copy carries only in-frame clones and drops some. The sample includes over 90,000 clones, approximately 89% of them seen just once. The sequenced sample consisted of peripheral blood. The receptors shown here come from a woman aged 80 or over in a cohort sampled during active COVID-19.

The V call is TRBV5-1, the J call TRBJ2-3, with D perhaps matching TRBD1 (5 bases). V was shortened by 3 bases and J by 2 bases, with 13 bases between the two germline ends. This CDR3 spans 15 amino acids. Germline V gene data show CDR1 as SGHRS and CDR2 as YFSETQ. Here the CDR3 reads CASSYGHGYTDTQYF. Here the CDR3 DNA reads TGCGCCAGCAGCTACGGACACGGCTACACAGATACGCAGTATTTT.

J is TRBJ2-6 and V is TRBV28, with 7 bases fitting TRBD2. V shed 3 bases, J shed 2 bases, and the junction held 1 base outside the gene matches. Germline-derived CDR1 and CDR2 are MDHEN and SYDVKM. The CDR3 has 15 residues. CDR3 in amino acids: CASSLGGAGANVLTF. Written as DNA, the CDR3 is TGTGCCAGCAGTTTGGGAGGGGCTGGGGCCAACGTCCTGACTTTC.

This clone was counted ten times or more. The chain combines TRBV5-1 with TRBJ1-2, with TRBD1 matching 9 bases. Germline CDR1 is SGHRS and CDR2 is YFSETQ. V shed 6 bases, J shed 7 bases, and the junction held 7 bases outside the gene matches. The CDR3 contains 13 residues. The CDR3 reads CASTGTGFFGYTF. CDR3 in DNA: TGCGCCAGCACCGGGACAGGGTTCTTTGGCTACACCTTC.

This rearrangement joins TRBV30 to TRBJ2-1, with D perhaps matching TRBD2 (7 bases). This CDR3 is built from 14 residues. In germline, CDR1 is GTSNPN, CDR2 SVGIG (reference sequence). V dropped 3 bases and J dropped 4 bases, with 13 bases sitting between them. The DNA for the CDR3 is TGTGCCTGGAGACTGGGGGGGCCTTACAATGAGCAGTTCTTC. It translates to CAWRLGGPYNEQFF.

The J gene is TRBJ2-5, the V gene TRBV6-1; a weak D match, TRBD2 (6 bases). The CDR3 spans 15 residues. Per germline, CDR1 MNHNS and CDR2 SASEGT. Between the trimmed V and J ends, which lost 3 bases and 5 bases, there was a span of 16 bases. The CDR3 DNA sequence: TGTGCCAGCAGTGATCGCGGGGACCCTTCGGAGACCCAGTACTTC. Translated, it gives CASSDRGDPSETQYF.

The chain carries TRBV10-1 and TRBJ2-5, with a weak D call TRBD1 (6 bases). Deletions cut 4 bases from V and 5 bases from J, with 11 bases between. The CDR3 loop spans 13 amino acids. Germline V gene lookup returns CDR1 WNHNN and CDR2 SYGVQD (reference sequence). The CDR3 DNA is TGCGCCAGCAGTGGAAATACAGGGGAGACCCAGTACTTC. Protein product: CASSGNTGETQYF.